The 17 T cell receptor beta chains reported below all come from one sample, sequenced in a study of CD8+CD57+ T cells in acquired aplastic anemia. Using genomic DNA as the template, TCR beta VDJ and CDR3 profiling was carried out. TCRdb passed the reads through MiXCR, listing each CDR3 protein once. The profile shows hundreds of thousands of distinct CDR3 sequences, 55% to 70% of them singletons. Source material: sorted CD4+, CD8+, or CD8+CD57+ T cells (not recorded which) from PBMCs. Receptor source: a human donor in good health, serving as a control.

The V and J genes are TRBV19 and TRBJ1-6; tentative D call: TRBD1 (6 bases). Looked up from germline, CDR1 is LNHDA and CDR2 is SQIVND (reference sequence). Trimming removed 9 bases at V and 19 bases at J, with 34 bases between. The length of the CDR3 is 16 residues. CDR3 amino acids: CASSEGGGIQKSPQHF. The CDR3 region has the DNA TGTGCCAGCAGTGAAGGGGGGGGTATCCAAAAGTCACCCCAGCACTTT.

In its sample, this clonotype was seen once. CDR3 nucleotides: TGTGCCAGCAGCTTATTGGGACGGCGGTCCACTGAGCAGTTCTTC. Translating it yields CASSLLGRRSTEQFF. J is TRBJ2-1 and V is TRBV7-2; D may match TRBD1 or TRBD2 (5 bases each). Per germline, CDR1 SGHTA and CDR2 FQGNSA. The V end lost 2 bases, the J end lost 9 bases, and 17 bases lay between the germline ends. The CDR3 length is 15 residues. Full variable domain (remainder filled in from reference TRBV7-2 and TRBJ2-1): GAGVSQSPSNKVTEKGKDVELRCDPISGHTALYWYRQSLGQGLEFLIYFQGNSAPDKSGLPSDRFSAERTGGSVSTLTIQRTQQEDSAVYLCASSLLGRRSTEQFFGPGTRLTVL.

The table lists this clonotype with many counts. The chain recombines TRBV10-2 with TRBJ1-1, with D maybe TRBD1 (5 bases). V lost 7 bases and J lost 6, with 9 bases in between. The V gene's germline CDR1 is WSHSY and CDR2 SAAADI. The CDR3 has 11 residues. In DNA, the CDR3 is TGCGCCAGCAACCAGGGCTCTGAAGCTTTCTTT. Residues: CASNQGSEAFF.

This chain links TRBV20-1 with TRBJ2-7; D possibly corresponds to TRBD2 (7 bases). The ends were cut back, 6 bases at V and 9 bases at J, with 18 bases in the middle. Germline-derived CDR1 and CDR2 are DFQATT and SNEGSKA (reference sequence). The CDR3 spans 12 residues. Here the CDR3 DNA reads TGCAGTGCCACCGGGAGGAGGGGGAGGCAGTACTTC. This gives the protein CSATGRRGRQYF.

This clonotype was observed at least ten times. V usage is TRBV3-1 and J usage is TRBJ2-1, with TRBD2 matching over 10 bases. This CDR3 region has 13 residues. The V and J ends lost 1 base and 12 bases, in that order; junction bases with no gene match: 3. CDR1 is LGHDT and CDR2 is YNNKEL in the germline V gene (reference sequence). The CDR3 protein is CASSQVERGGQFF. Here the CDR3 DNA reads TGTGCCAGCAGCCAAGTCGAGCGGGGGGGGCAGTTCTTC.

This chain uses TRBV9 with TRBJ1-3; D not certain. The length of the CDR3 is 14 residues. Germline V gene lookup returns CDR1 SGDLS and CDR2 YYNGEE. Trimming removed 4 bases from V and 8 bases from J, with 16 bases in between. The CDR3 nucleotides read TGTGCCAGCAGCATAGAACAGTCTGGCGACACCATATATTTT. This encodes CASSIEQSGDTIYF.

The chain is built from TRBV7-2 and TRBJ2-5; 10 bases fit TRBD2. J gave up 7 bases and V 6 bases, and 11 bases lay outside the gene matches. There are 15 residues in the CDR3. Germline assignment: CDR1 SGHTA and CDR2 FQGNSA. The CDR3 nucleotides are TGTGCCAGCAGAGCTAGCGGGGGCCCCTCAACGACCCAGTACTTC. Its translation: CASRASGGPSTTQYF.

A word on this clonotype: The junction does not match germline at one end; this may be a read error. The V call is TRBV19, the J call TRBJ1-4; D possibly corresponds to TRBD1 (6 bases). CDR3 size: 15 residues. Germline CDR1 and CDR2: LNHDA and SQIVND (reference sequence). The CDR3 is CASRMGARINEKLFF. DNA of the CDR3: TGTGCCAGTCGAATGGGGGCCCGTATTAATGAAAAGCTGTTTTTT.

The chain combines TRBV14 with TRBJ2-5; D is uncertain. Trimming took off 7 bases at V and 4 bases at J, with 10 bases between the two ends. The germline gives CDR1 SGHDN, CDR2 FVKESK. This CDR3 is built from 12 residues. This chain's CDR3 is CASTIGSETQYF. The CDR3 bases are TGTGCCAGCACCATTGGGTCAGAGACCCAGTACTTC.

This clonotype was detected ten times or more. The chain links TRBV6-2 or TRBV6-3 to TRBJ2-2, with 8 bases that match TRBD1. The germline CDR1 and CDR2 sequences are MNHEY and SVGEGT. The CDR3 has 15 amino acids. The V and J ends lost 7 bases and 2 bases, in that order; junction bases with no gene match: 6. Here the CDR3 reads CASTRGTGNTGELFF. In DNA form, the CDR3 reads TGTGCCAGCACCCGGGGGACAGGTAACACCGGGGAGCTGTTTTTT.

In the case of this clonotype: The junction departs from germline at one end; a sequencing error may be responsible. The CDR3 region has the DNA TGTACCAGCAGCTTGGTAGGGGCAGGGGGAGGCTACACCTTC. This sequence encodes CTSSLVGAGGGYTF. This sequence joins TRBV7-8 and TRBJ1-2; TRBD1 aligns across 7 bases. The CDR3 is made up of 14 amino acids. Germline assignment: CDR1 SGHVS and CDR2 FQNEAQ.

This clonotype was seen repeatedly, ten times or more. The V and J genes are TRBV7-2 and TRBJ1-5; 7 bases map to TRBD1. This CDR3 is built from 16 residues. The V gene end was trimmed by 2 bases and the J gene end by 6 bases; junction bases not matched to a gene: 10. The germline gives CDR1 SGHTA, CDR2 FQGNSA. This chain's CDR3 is CASSLRQQGIFQPQHF. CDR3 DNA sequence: TGTGCCAGCAGCTTAAGGCAACAGGGGATTTTTCAGCCCCAGCATTTT. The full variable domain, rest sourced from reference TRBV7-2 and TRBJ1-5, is GAGVSQSPSNKVTEKGKDVELRCDPISGHTALYWYRQSLGQGLEFLIYFQGNSAPDKSGLPSDRFSAERTGGSVSTLTIQRTQQEDSAVYLCASSLRQQGIFQPQHFGDGTRLSIL.

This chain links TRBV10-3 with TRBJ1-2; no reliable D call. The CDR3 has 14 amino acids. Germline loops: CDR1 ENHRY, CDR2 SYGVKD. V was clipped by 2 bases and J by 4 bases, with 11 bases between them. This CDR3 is CAISESLTGYGYTF. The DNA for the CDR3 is TGTGCCATCAGTGAGAGCTTAACGGGCTATGGCTACACCTTC.

The DNA for the CDR3 is TGCAGTGCCGGGGACAGGCCATACGAGCAGTACTTC. This gives the protein CSAGDRPYEQYF. The chain carries TRBV20-1 and TRBJ2-7; 8 bases align to TRBD1. Germline V gene lookup returns CDR1 DFQATT and CDR2 SNEGSKA (reference sequence). The CDR3 runs 12 residues. The V gene end was trimmed by 6 bases and the J gene end by 4 bases; junction bases not matched to a gene: 5.

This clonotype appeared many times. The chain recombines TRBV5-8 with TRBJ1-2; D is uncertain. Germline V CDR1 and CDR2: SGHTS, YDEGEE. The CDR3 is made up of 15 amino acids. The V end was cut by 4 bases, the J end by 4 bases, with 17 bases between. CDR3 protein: CASSRDSGLGYGYTF. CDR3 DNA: TGTGCCAGCAGCCGGGATAGTGGGCTGGGCTATGGCTACACCTTC.

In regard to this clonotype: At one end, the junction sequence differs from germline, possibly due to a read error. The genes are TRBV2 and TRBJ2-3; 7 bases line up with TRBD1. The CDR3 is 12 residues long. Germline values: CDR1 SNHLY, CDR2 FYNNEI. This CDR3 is CASSVRGIGHTF. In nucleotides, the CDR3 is TGTGCCAGCAGTGTCAGGGGGATAGGGCACACCTTT.

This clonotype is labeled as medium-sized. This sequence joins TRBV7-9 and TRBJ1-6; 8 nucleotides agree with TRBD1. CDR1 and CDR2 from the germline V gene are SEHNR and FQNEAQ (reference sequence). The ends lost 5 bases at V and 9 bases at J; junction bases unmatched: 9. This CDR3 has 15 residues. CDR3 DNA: TGTGCCAGCAGCACCCAGACAGGGGAACGTTCACCCCTCCACTTT. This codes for CASSTQTGERSPLHF.